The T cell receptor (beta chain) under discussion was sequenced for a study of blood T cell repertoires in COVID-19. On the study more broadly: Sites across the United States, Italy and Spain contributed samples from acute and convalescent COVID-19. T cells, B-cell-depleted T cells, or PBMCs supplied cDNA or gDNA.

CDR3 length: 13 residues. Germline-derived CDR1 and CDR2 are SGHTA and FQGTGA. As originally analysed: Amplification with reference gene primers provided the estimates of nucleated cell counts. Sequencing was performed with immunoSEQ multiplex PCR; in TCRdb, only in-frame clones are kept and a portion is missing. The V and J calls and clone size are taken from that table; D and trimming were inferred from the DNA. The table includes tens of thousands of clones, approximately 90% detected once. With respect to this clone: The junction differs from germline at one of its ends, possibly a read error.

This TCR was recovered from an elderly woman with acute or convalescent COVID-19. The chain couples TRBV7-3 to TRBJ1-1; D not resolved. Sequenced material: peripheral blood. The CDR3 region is CASSLTIYTEAFF. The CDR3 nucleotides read TGTGCCAGCAGCCTAACTATTTATACTGAAGCTTTCTTT.